This T cell receptor (beta chain) derives from a study of blood T cell repertoires in COVID-19. Overall study: Researchers got acute and convalescent COVID-19 samples from the United States, Italy and Spain.

Study processing details: Reference gene primer amplification in the assay estimated nucleated cell counts. TCRdb keeps only in-frame clones here, not all; method: immunoSEQ multiplex PCR. V, J and clone size are those of that table, while D and trimming were read from the DNA. The sample has roughly 90,000 clones, 85% seen once. Trimming cost V 5 bases and J 6 bases; bases outside gene matches: 9. The CDR3 sequence is 14 residues long. Germline V lookup: CDR1 SGHDT, CDR2 YYEEEE. This rearrangement joins TRBV5-6 to TRBJ2-7; TRBD1 matches at 9 bases. Sequenced: peripheral blood. The origin of this receptor is a man of 80 years or more with acute or convalescent COVID-19. The CDR3 sequence: CASRRDRVRGEQYF. CDR3 coding DNA: TGTGCCAGCAGACGGGACAGGGTACGGGGCGAGCAGTACTTC.